This T cell receptor (beta chain) comes out of a study of blood T cell repertoires in COVID-19. The CDR3 length is 14 residues. Germline V gives CDR1 MNHNY, CDR2 SVGAGI (reference sequence). Trimming cost V 6 bases and J 1 base, with 12 bases left between them. Profiling relied on immunoSEQ multiplex PCR, and the TCRdb table lists in-frame clones only, not all of them. The table shows fewer than 200,000 clones, with approximately 89% occurring only once. The genes are TRBV6-6 and TRBJ1-1; D might be TRBD1 (5 bases). Sequencing was performed on peripheral blood. The TCR was taken from a woman aged 55-69 years with acute or convalescent COVID-19. CDR3 sequence reads: CASSPGGPNTEAFF. The CDR3 nucleotides are TGTGCCAGCAGCCCCGGGGGACCGAACACTGAAGCTTTCTTT.